A selection of T cell receptor beta chains follows, all from one sample in a study of blood T cell repertoires in COVID-19. Data came from immunoSEQ multiplex PCR; TCRdb stores just in-frame clones and leaves some out. The table lists about 80,000 clones, about 72% of them singletons, with about a sixth in the top ten. Sequencing was carried out using peripheral blood. Receptor source: a man aged 65-85 years with active or convalescent COVID-19. CDR3s include the opening cysteine and the closing phenylalanine or tryptophan. Fields, in order: V gene, J gene, clone size, D gene, CDR3 DNA, CDR3 protein. A D gene is named only where the DNA matches it firmly. Where a row states a size, it is once, few, many or the class of an expanded clone; other rows omit it.

>TRBV30|TRBJ1-1|NA|TRBD1
TGTGCCTGGAGTGCTTTAGACAGGGACACTGAAGCTTTCTTT
CAWSALDRDTEAFF
>TRBV12-3/TRBV12-4|TRBJ1-1|NA|NA
TGTGCCAGCAGTTTCACGGCACTCGAGGCGGCTTTCTTT
CASSFTALEAAFF
>TRBV13|TRBJ2-3|NA|TRBD1
TGTGCCAGCAGCCCAGGGGGCGGCGTCATCACAGATACGCAGTATTTT
CASSPGGGVITDTQYF
>TRBV9|TRBJ1-4|NA|TRBD1
TGTGCCAGCAGCCCCCGGGACAGGGACGGAAAACTGTTTTTT
CASSPRDRDGKLFF
>TRBV28|TRBJ2-3|NA|NA
TGTGCCAGCAGTTCACCGCAGGGCACAGATACGCAGTATTTT
CASSSPQGTDTQYF
>TRBV18|TRBJ2-6|NA|NA
TGTGCCAGCTCACCTTATGGGGCCAACGTCCTGACTTTC
CASSPYGANVLTF
>TRBV4-1|TRBJ2-3|NA|NA
TGCGCCAGCAGCCGCGGATACACAGATACGCAGTATTTT
CASSRGYTDTQYF
>TRBV5-5|TRBJ1-5|NA|NA
TGTGCCAGCAGCCAACAGGATGATCAGCCCCAGCATTTT
CASSQQDDQPQHF
>TRBV6-1|TRBJ1-1|NA|NA
TGTGCCAGCAGTGAGCAGGGGAGAACTGAAGCTTTCTTT
CASSEQGRTEAFF
>TRBV30|TRBJ1-2|NA|NA
TGTGCCTGGAGTCGGGACAAGTTCTATGGCTACACCTTC
CAWSRDKFYGYTF
>TRBV5-1|TRBJ2-3|NA|TRBD1
TGCGCCAGCAGCTTGACCGGGACAGGGGCCAGCACAGATACGCAGTATTTT
CASSLTGTGASTDTQYF
>TRBV7-8|TRBJ2-5|NA|TRBD2
TGTGCCAGCAGCAATTGGACTAGCCGGCAGTACTTC
CASSNWTSRQYF
>TRBV28|TRBJ2-5|NA|NA
TGTGCCAGCACCCCGGGGGAGTTGAGGAGTAGGGAGACCCAGTACTTC
CASTPGELRSRETQYF
>TRBV12-3/TRBV12-4|TRBJ2-2|NA|NA
TGTGCCAACTCCAGGGACTCCGCCGGGGAGCTGTTTTTT
CANSRDSAGELFF
>TRBV12-3/TRBV12-4|TRBJ2-1|NA|NA
TGTGCCACCGCCACGAGTGAGCAGTTCTTC
CATATSEQFF
>TRBV6-5|TRBJ1-2|NA|NA
TGTGCCAGCCGGAGGCGGGGCGAGGACTATGGCTACACCTTC
CASRRRGEDYGYTF
>TRBV2|TRBJ1-3|few|TRBD1
TGTGCCAGCAACGGGGACAGGGGAAACACCATATATTTT
CASNGDRGNTIYF
>TRBV6-5|TRBJ2-2|NA|NA
TGTGCCAGCATCCCCGGGGGGACAGGCACCGGGGAGCTGTTTTTT
CASIPGGTGTGELFF
>TRBV27|TRBJ1-6|many|NA
TGTGCCAGCAGTTGGAGGGCCGGGAGTTCACCCCTCCACTTT
CASSWRAGSSPLHF
>TRBV30|TRBJ1-2|few|TRBD1
TGTGCCTACACAGGGGGCGCGGGCGGCTACACCTTC
CAYTGGAGGYTF
>TRBV7-2|TRBJ1-1|NA|TRBD1
TGTGCCAGCAGCCAAGGGACAGCCGACACTGAAGCTTTCTTT
CASSQGTADTEAFF
>TRBV28|TRBJ1-5|NA|NA
TGTGCCAGCAGTTCTGAGAGACTAGAGCAGCCCCAGCATTTT
CASSSERLEQPQHF
>TRBV21-1|TRBJ1-1|NA|NA
TGTGCCAGCAGCCCTAGTTGTGTCACTGAAGCTTTCTTT
CASSPSCVTEAFF
>TRBV10-1|TRBJ1-4|few|TRBD1
TGCGCCAGCAGTGAAGGACAGGGTGGTGGTGAAAAACTGTTTTTT
CASSEGQGGGEKLFF
>TRBV6-2/TRBV6-3|TRBJ2-7|few|TRBD1
TGTGCCAGCAGTTACCCAGGGGGACGGAGCTACGAGCAGTACTTC
CASSYPGGRSYEQYF
>TRBV28|TRBJ1-1|NA|NA
TGTGCCAGCACCCCCCCCGGTGACACTGAAGCTTTCTTT
CASTPPGDTEAFF
>TRBV7-6|TRBJ2-2|NA|NA
TGTGCCAGCAGCCGTCCGAAGGGAGATAGCACCGGGGAGCTGTTTTTT
CASSRPKGDSTGELFF
>TRBV4-1|TRBJ2-5|few|NA
TGCGCCAGCAGCCAAGATATGGCCAGGCTGGAGACCCAGTACTTC
CASSQDMARLETQYF